Following are 3 T cell receptor beta chains from one sample sequenced in a study of vaccination and CD4 T cells after COVID-19. For these receptors, no antigen is known. The treatment was: roughly 11-day PBMC culture with coronavirus spike peptide pools or control peptides (ViraFEST assay). CD4+ T cells that had been cultured provided DNA sequenced with the Oncomine TCR Beta short-read assay. TCRdb reanalysed the PCR reads using MiXCR and keeps one entry per CDR3 protein. This table has approximately 21,000 distinct CDR3 sequences, roughly 40% appearing once. Here the sequenced sample was CD4+ T cells from blood, cultured in vitro, taken after SARS-CoV-2 vaccination. These receptor sequences come from a human donor who had recovered from COVID-19.

This sequence joins TRBV19 and TRBJ1-5; a possible D gene is TRBD1 (6 bases). Germline CDR1 is LNHDA and CDR2 is SQIVND (reference sequence). The CDR3 has 15 residues. V lost 5 bases, J lost 0 bases, and 11 bases lay in between. CDR3 residues: CASSPTGNSNQPQHF. In nucleotides, the CDR3 is TGTGCCAGTAGTCCTACAGGGAATAGCAATCAGCCCCAGCATTTT.

The rearrangement links TRBV20-1 to TRBJ1-1; D remains unclear. Looked up from germline, CDR1 is DFQATT and CDR2 is SNEGSKA (reference sequence). With 0 bases removed from V and 6 bases from J, the gap between germline ends came to 14 bases. The CDR3 has 14 residues. This CDR3 reads CSARETGKRSEAFF. In DNA form, the CDR3 reads TGCAGTGCTAGAGAGACGGGGAAGAGATCTGAAGCTTTCTTT.

The chain is built from TRBV10-3 and TRBJ2-7; the D gene is possibly TRBD1 (8 bases). Germline V gene lookup returns CDR1 ENHRY and CDR2 SYGVKD. CDR3 size: 15 residues. V lost 10 bases to trimming and J lost 2 bases, with 21 bases between them. CDR3 nucleotides: TGTGCCAGCAGGCCCCAGGGGGCGGGGGCCTACGAGCAGTACTTC. Amino acids: CASRPQGAGAYEQYF.